The present TCR beta chain was sequenced within a study of T-cell reconstitution after alpha-beta-depleted transplantation in children. Study-level points and caveats: Several hundred expanded graft clones reportedly were the source of alpha-beta T cells about two months after transplant. The origin of high day-60 TCRbeta diversity in some patients lay in surviving recipient T cells and thymic progenitors. T-cell counts and diversity at one year post-transplant came mainly from newly produced T cells.

Preparing the TCRbeta library involved the use of unique molecular identifiers. TCRdb recomputed calls from the PCR reads with MiXCR, one row per CDR3 protein. This sample carries around 490,000 distinct CDR3 sequences, over 9.5% of them seen once, and the ten largest clones take 14%. In this sample, this clonotype turned up a few times. The antigen is unknown. Germline V gene sequence: CDR1 DFQATT, CDR2 SNEGSKA (reference sequence). V shed 8 bases and J 7 bases; nucleotides not matched to a gene: 11. The CDR3 length is 14 residues. This specimen was PBMCs, mostly from graft donor cells, taken 180 days after TCRalphabeta/CD19-depleted stem cell transplant. The receptor was derived from a female patient aged 2 to 10 who had a stem cell transplant for aplastic anemia, so the T cells may come from the graft donor. The chain joins TRBV20-1 to TRBJ2-1; TRBD1 matches 10 bases. The CDR3 DNA sequence: TGCAGTACACAAGGGACAGGGGCTTGGAATGAGCAGTTCTTC. Protein sequence: CSTQGTGAWNEQFF.